Listed below are T cell receptor beta chains from one sample, sequenced in a study of beta chain features in type 1 diabetes. Data came from immunoSEQ multiplex PCR; TCRdb stores just in-frame clones and leaves some out. Of over 200,000 clones listed, about 11% are singletons. The sequenced sample was naive CD4+ T cells from blood. These receptors were taken from a man aged 25 to 40 with type 1 diabetes. Both conserved end residues are part of each CDR3. The D gene is left open where the match is weak. Expanded clones get a size class; other rows say once, few or many, or leave the size out.

DNA: TGTGCCAGCAGCTTACAGGGGAGAGACACTGAAGCTTTCTTT; CDR3: CASSLQGRDTEAFF; V: TRBV5-6; J: TRBJ1-1; size: few; D: TRBD1
DNA: TGTGCCAGCTCACCACCCGGAATAGGGGGCGTCGGTCCTGAAGCTTTCTTT; CDR3: CASSPPGIGGVGPEAFF; V: TRBV18; J: TRBJ1-1; size: few; D: TRBD1
DNA: TGCGCCAGCAGCCCCTGGACTAGCGGGGGGAGAGAGACCCAGTACTTC; CDR3: CASSPWTSGGRETQYF; V: TRBV4-3; J: TRBJ2-5; size: few; D: TRBD2
DNA: TGCAGCGCCACCGACAGCGCCTACGAGCAGTACTTC; CDR3: CSATDSAYEQYF; V: TRBV29-1; J: TRBJ2-7; size: few; D: NA
DNA: TGTGCCAGCAGTTTGAGGGGGCTGATCTTTCAGCCCCAGCATTTT; CDR3: CASSLRGLIFQPQHF; V: TRBV28; J: TRBJ1-5; size: NA; D: TRBD1
DNA: TGTGCCTGGAGGGACAGGGGTAACTATGGCTACACCTTC; CDR3: CAWRDRGNYGYTF; V: TRBV30; J: TRBJ1-2; size: few; D: TRBD1
DNA: TGTGCCAGCTCACCTACAGTCTATCCATACAATGAGCAGTTCTTC; CDR3: CASSPTVYPYNEQFF; V: TRBV18; J: TRBJ2-1; size: few; D: NA
DNA: TGTGCCAGCAGGCGACGGGGACAGGGAGCTTACTTC; CDR3: CASRRRGQGAYF; V: TRBV28; J: TRBJ2-7; size: few; D: TRBD1
DNA: TGTGCCAGCTCACCACGGGCAGGCAGCTCCTACGAGCAGTACTTC; CDR3: CASSPRAGSSYEQYF; V: TRBV18; J: TRBJ2-7; size: few; D: NA
DNA: TGCAGCGTTGATGGGGAGCCTGGGGGGGAGCAGTACTTC; CDR3: CSVDGEPGGEQYF; V: TRBV29-1; J: TRBJ2-5; size: NA; D: TRBD2
DNA: TGTGCCAGTAGAATGACTAGCGGGGGGGACAATGAGCAGTTCTTC; CDR3: CASRMTSGGDNEQFF; V: TRBV19; J: TRBJ2-1; size: NA; D: TRBD2
DNA: TGTGCCAGCAGCGGTGATTCAGAGACCCAGTACTTC; CDR3: CASSGDSETQYF; V: TRBV2; J: TRBJ2-5; size: NA; D: NA
DNA: TGTGCCAGCAGCTCCTTCGACAGGGTGAACACCGGGGAGCTGTTTTTT; CDR3: CASSSFDRVNTGELFF; V: TRBV7-9; J: TRBJ2-2; size: NA; D: TRBD1
DNA: TGCGCCAGCAGTCAATACGGCCTCAGGGAGAACACTGAAGCTTTCTTT; CDR3: CASSQYGLRENTEAFF; V: TRBV23-1; J: TRBJ1-1; size: few; D: NA
DNA: TGTGCCAGCAGCCGGGACAGGGGGATTACAGATACGCAGTATTTT; CDR3: CASSRDRGITDTQYF; V: TRBV11-2; J: TRBJ2-3; size: few; D: TRBD1
DNA: TGTGCCAGCAGCTTCGGCGGGGGAGATACGCAGTATTTT; CDR3: CASSFGGGDTQYF; V: TRBV7-9; J: TRBJ2-3; size: few; D: TRBD2
DNA: TGTGCCAGCAGTTACGGACTAGCGGCGACAGATACGCAGTATTTT; CDR3: CASSYGLAATDTQYF; V: TRBV6-5; J: TRBJ2-3; size: few; D: TRBD2
DNA: TGCAGTGCTAGGAGAGAAGAGACCCAGTACTTC; CDR3: CSARREETQYF; V: TRBV20-1; J: TRBJ2-5; size: few; D: NA
DNA: TGTGCCAGCAGCCCCAGGGGAAGTGCCTACGAGCAGTACTTC; CDR3: CASSPRGSAYEQYF; V: TRBV6-5; J: TRBJ2-7; size: NA; D: NA
DNA: TGTGCCAGCAGTCCTAGCGGGGGCTTCACAGATACGCAGTATTTT; CDR3: CASSPSGGFTDTQYF; V: TRBV2; J: TRBJ2-3; size: NA; D: TRBD2
DNA: TGTGCCAGCACACCACGGGATACGCAGTATTTT; CDR3: CASTPRDTQYF; V: TRBV7-9; J: TRBJ2-3; size: few; D: NA
DNA: TGTGCCAGCAGCCCAGGACTAGCGGGGGTTCAAGAGACCCAGTACTTC; CDR3: CASSPGLAGVQETQYF; V: TRBV7-6; J: TRBJ2-5; size: few; D: TRBD2
DNA: TGTGCCAGCAGTGCTGACAGAAACACTGAAGCTTTCTTT; CDR3: CASSADRNTEAFF; V: TRBV2; J: TRBJ1-1; size: NA; D: NA